The clone carrying this T cell receptor beta chain occurred a few times. Germline V lookup: CDR1 DFQATT, CDR2 SNEGSKA (reference sequence). The length of the CDR3 is 15 residues. Trimming removed 6 bases from V and 1 base from J, with 16 bases in between. TCRdb re-derived calls from the 5' RACE reads in MiXCR, one entry per CDR3 protein. The sample has about 470,000 distinct CDR3 sequences, 24% seen once. The data derive from a study of identical twins. The sample was also linked to a second study, of T cells expressing NK-cell markers.

The receptor comes from a woman between 18 and 30 years old in good health. The material sequenced was CD4+ T cells sorted from blood. This rearrangement joins TRBV20-1 to TRBJ2-1; unclear D gene. As DNA, the CDR3 is TGCAGTGCCAAGAAGTTTCTGATGTCCTACAATGAGCAGTTCTTC. Translating it yields CSAKKFLMSYNEQFF.